This T cell receptor (beta chain) was captured in a study of blood T cell repertoires in COVID-19. Study-level information: There were acute and convalescent COVID-19 samples, and they came from the United States, Italy and Spain. PBMCs, B-cell-depleted T cells, or T cells provided the cDNA or gDNA that made up the material.

Per the germline V gene, CDR1 is SEHNR and CDR2 is FQNEAQ (reference sequence). Deletions cut 3 bases from V and 4 bases from J, with 7 bases between. The CDR3 runs 13 residues. Authors' methods: Reference gene primer amplification gave nucleated cell count estimates. Data came from immunoSEQ multiplex PCR; TCRdb stores just in-frame clones and leaves some out. The V and J calls and clone size are taken from that table; D and trimming were inferred from the DNA. The table has roughly 70,000 clones, about 80% seen once. The sequence was collected from a human donor in a cohort sampled during active COVID-19. The rearrangement links TRBV7-9 to TRBJ1-5; D unclear. Input material: peripheral blood. The CDR3 loop is CASSFTKNQPQHF. The CDR3 DNA is TGTGCCAGCAGCTTTACTAAGAATCAGCCCCAGCATTTT.